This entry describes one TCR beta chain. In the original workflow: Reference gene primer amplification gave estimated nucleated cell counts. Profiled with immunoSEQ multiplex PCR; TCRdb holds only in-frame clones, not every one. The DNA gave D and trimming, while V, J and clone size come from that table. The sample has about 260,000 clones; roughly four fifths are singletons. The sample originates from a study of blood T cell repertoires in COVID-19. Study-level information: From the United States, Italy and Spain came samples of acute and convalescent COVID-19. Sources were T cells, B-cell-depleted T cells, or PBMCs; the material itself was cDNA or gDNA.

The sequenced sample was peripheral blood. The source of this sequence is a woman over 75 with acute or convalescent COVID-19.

The CDR3 DNA follows: TGTGCCAGCAGCTTGGACCCCTCTTACAGGGTTGGCGAGCAGTACTTC. It specifies CASSLDPSYRVGEQYF. The V call is TRBV5-8, the J call TRBJ2-7, with a tentative D call TRBD1 (6 bases). V lost 0 bases to trimming and J lost 6 bases, with 19 bases between them. CDR1 is SGHTS, CDR2 YDEGEE, per germline. This CDR3 has 16 amino acids.